This paragraph covers one T cell receptor (beta chain) sequence. This sample is drawn from a study of blood T cell repertoires in COVID-19. Study in general: T cells, B-cell-depleted T cells, or PBMCs supplied cDNA or gDNA.

Measured with immunoSEQ multiplex PCR; TCRdb has only the in-frame clones, and not every one. The sample comprises about 260,000 clones, around 84% of which are singletons, and under 4.5% rests with the top ten. Categorization into cohorts depended on clinical history that participants reported. Germline assignment: CDR1 SEHNR and CDR2 FQNEAQ (reference sequence). The CDR3 loop spans 18 amino acids. Trimming took 3 bases from V and 4 from J, leaving 24 bases between them. Sequenced input: PBMCs or T cells enriched from blood (not recorded which). The origin of this receptor is a man aged 25 to 40 with acute COVID-19. The chain joins TRBV7-9 to TRBJ1-2; D is ambiguous. The CDR3 bases are TGTGCCAGCAGCTTGAATTCGGGGAAGAAAGTCCTCCTCTATGGCTACACCTTC. Its translation is CASSLNSGKKVLLYGYTF.